Listed below are T cell receptor beta chains from one sample, sequenced in a study of T cells in Graves' hyperthyroidism and ophthalmopathy. TCRdb recomputed calls from the multiplex PCR reads with MiXCR, one row per CDR3 protein. Counted here are 350,000 or so distinct CDR3 sequences, approximately 22% occurring once; the ten biggest clones make up less than 65%. What was sequenced was blood. The receptor set was obtained from a woman aged 45-65 years with Graves' hyperthyroidism. The CDR3 runs from the conserved cysteine through the conserved F or W. The D gene is left open where the match is weak. Clone size is stated in some rows and not others, as once, few, many or a class when expanded.

v_gene: TRBV27; d_gene: .; j_gene: TRBJ2-2; abundance: .; CDR3nt: TGTGCCAGCAGTTTATCGAACGGGAACACCGGGGAGCTGTTTTTT; CDR3aa: CASSLSNGNTGELFF
v_gene: TRBV2; d_gene: .; j_gene: TRBJ2-1; abundance: many; CDR3nt: TGTGCCAGCGTCGGCTTATCCTACAATGAGCAGTTCTTC; CDR3aa: CASVGLSYNEQFF
v_gene: TRBV2; d_gene: .; j_gene: TRBJ2-2; abundance: .; CDR3nt: TGTGCCAGCAGAGTGCGGACCGGGGAAAACACCGGGGAGCTGTTTTTT; CDR3aa: CASRVRTGENTGELFF
v_gene: TRBV15; d_gene: .; j_gene: TRBJ2-3; abundance: many; CDR3nt: TGTGCCACCAGCAGAGAGCGGAGAAGCACAGATACGCAGTATTTT; CDR3aa: CATSRERRSTDTQYF
v_gene: TRBV11-3; d_gene: .; j_gene: TRBJ2-5; abundance: few; CDR3nt: TGTGCCAGCAGCTTACCCTGGGGGAGTCCTCAAGAGACCCAGTACTTC; CDR3aa: CASSLPWGSPQETQYF
v_gene: TRBV19; d_gene: TRBD2; j_gene: TRBJ2-3; abundance: few; CDR3nt: TGTGCCAGTAGTACTAGACTAGCGGGGGCCGCAGATACGCAGTATTTT; CDR3aa: CASSTRLAGAADTQYF
v_gene: TRBV7-8; d_gene: .; j_gene: TRBJ2-1; abundance: few; CDR3nt: TGTGCCAGCAGCTTTTTGACTATTGGACAGTTCTTC; CDR3aa: CASSFLTIGQFF
v_gene: TRBV15; d_gene: TRBD1; j_gene: TRBJ2-3; abundance: many; CDR3nt: TGTGCCACCAGCAGCGGACAGGGAAAGAGTAAAGATACGCAGTATTTT; CDR3aa: CATSSGQGKSKDTQYF
v_gene: TRBV7-3; d_gene: .; j_gene: TRBJ1-1; abundance: many; CDR3nt: TGTGCCAGCAGCTCAAAAGTGAACACTGAAGCTTTCTTT; CDR3aa: CASSSKVNTEAFF
v_gene: TRBV20-1; d_gene: TRBD2; j_gene: TRBJ2-1; abundance: many; CDR3nt: TGCAGTGCTAGAGATCAACCGGGGGGGCCGAATGAGCAGTTCTTC; CDR3aa: CSARDQPGGPNEQFF
v_gene: TRBV18; d_gene: .; j_gene: TRBJ2-4; abundance: .; CDR3nt: TGTGCCAGCTCACCTGAAGGGGACCTAGCCAAAAACATTCAGTACTTC; CDR3aa: CASSPEGDLAKNIQYF
v_gene: TRBV2; d_gene: .; j_gene: TRBJ1-1; abundance: many; CDR3nt: TGTGCCAGCCGATACGACGAGAACACTGAAGCTTTCTTT; CDR3aa: CASRYDENTEAFF
v_gene: TRBV7-3; d_gene: .; j_gene: TRBJ2-6; abundance: few; CDR3nt: TGTGCCAGCAGCCGCCAAATCCGGGACACCGCGTCTGGGGCCAACGTCCTGACTTTC; CDR3aa: CASSRQIRDTASGANVLTF
v_gene: TRBV11-2; d_gene: .; j_gene: TRBJ2-5; abundance: .; CDR3nt: TGTGCCAGCAGCTTAGATCGGGCTAGCGAGGCCCCTGGGACCCAGTACTTC; CDR3aa: CASSLDRASEAPGTQYF
v_gene: TRBV7-2; d_gene: TRBD1; j_gene: TRBJ2-2; abundance: .; CDR3nt: TGTGCCAGCAGCCGCGGGACAGGGAAGGCCGGGGAGCTGTTTTTT; CDR3aa: CASSRGTGKAGELFF
v_gene: TRBV14; d_gene: .; j_gene: TRBJ1-1; abundance: .; CDR3nt: TGTGCCAGCAGCCAAAATATCCCAGGGCCCTTTACTGAAGCTTTCTTT; CDR3aa: CASSQNIPGPFTEAFF
v_gene: TRBV5-1; d_gene: .; j_gene: TRBJ2-3; abundance: many; CDR3nt: TGCGCCAGCAGTCGCGGGGCAGATTTGACAGATACGCAGTATTTT; CDR3aa: CASSRGADLTDTQYF
v_gene: TRBV6-1; d_gene: .; j_gene: TRBJ1-2; abundance: few; CDR3nt: TGTGCCACTAAGGCAGTTAACTATGGCTACACCTTC; CDR3aa: CATKAVNYGYTF
v_gene: TRBV28; d_gene: .; j_gene: TRBJ1-1; abundance: many; CDR3nt: TGTGCCAGCAGTTTGACGGTCATGAACACTGAAGCTTTCTTT; CDR3aa: CASSLTVMNTEAFF
v_gene: TRBV5-1; d_gene: .; j_gene: TRBJ2-1; abundance: many; CDR3nt: TGCGCCAGCAGCTTGGTTGGGGGAAGCTCCTACAATGAGCAGTTCTTC; CDR3aa: CASSLVGGSSYNEQFF
v_gene: TRBV20-1; d_gene: TRBD2; j_gene: TRBJ2-3; abundance: many; CDR3nt: TGCAGTGCTAGTCCCCCGATAGCGGGAGGACGCACAGATACGCAGTATTTT; CDR3aa: CSASPPIAGGRTDTQYF
v_gene: TRBV28; d_gene: .; j_gene: TRBJ1-1; abundance: .; CDR3nt: TGTGCCAGCAGTTATACAGGGTTCGACACTGAAGCTTTCTTT; CDR3aa: CASSYTGFDTEAFF
v_gene: TRBV5-1; d_gene: TRBD1; j_gene: TRBJ2-1; abundance: many; CDR3nt: TGCGCCAGCAGCGCTGACAGGGCCCTTGGGAATGAGCAGTTCTTC; CDR3aa: CASSADRALGNEQFF
v_gene: TRBV20-1; d_gene: .; j_gene: TRBJ2-5; abundance: few; CDR3nt: TGCAGTGCCCCTGGACGGGAACGGAAGACCCAGTACTTC; CDR3aa: CSAPGRERKTQYF
v_gene: TRBV6-6; d_gene: .; j_gene: TRBJ1-3; abundance: once; CDR3nt: TGTGCCAGCAGTTACTCGGAGGTTTCCTCTGGAAACACCATATATTTT; CDR3aa: CASSYSEVSSGNTIYF
v_gene: TRBV6-2/TRBV6-3; d_gene: TRBD2; j_gene: TRBJ2-4; abundance: .; CDR3nt: TGTGCCAGCAGTTACGGGAGGGTTGCCAAAAACATTCAGTACTTC; CDR3aa: CASSYGRVAKNIQYF
v_gene: TRBV29-1; d_gene: .; j_gene: TRBJ2-7; abundance: .; CDR3nt: TGCAGCGCCGCCGAGGGAAACTACGAGCAGTACTTC; CDR3aa: CSAAEGNYEQYF
v_gene: TRBV6-2/TRBV6-3; d_gene: TRBD2; j_gene: TRBJ2-3; abundance: few; CDR3nt: TGTGCCAGCAGCCGGGAGACTAGCGGGAGGTTCGATACGCAGTATTTT; CDR3aa: CASSRETSGRFDTQYF
v_gene: TRBV20-1; d_gene: .; j_gene: TRBJ1-2; abundance: .; CDR3nt: TGCAGTGCTAGAGACACAGGGTACAATGGCTACACCTTC; CDR3aa: CSARDTGYNGYTF
v_gene: TRBV6-1; d_gene: .; j_gene: TRBJ2-1; abundance: many; CDR3nt: TGTGCCAGCAGTGACGAGGCCGGGGGGACAAATGAGCAGTTCTTC; CDR3aa: CASSDEAGGTNEQFF
v_gene: TRBV4-2; d_gene: .; j_gene: TRBJ1-6; abundance: .; CDR3nt: TGTGCCAGCAGCCAAGATACGGGGGCGAATAATTCACCCCTCCACTTT; CDR3aa: CASSQDTGANNSPLHF
v_gene: TRBV11-2; d_gene: .; j_gene: TRBJ2-1; abundance: many; CDR3nt: TGTGCCAGCAGTGCCCTGGGAAAGGCCTTATCGGATGAGCAGTTCTTC; CDR3aa: CASSALGKALSDEQFF
v_gene: TRBV20-1; d_gene: .; j_gene: TRBJ1-5; abundance: few; CDR3nt: TGCAGTGCTAGAGATAGGAGCCGGTTCAATCAGCCCCAGCATTTT; CDR3aa: CSARDRSRFNQPQHF
v_gene: TRBV30; d_gene: TRBD1; j_gene: TRBJ2-4; abundance: few; CDR3nt: TGTGCCTGGAGTGTGGGACAGGGGGGGGCCAAAAACATTCAGTACTTC; CDR3aa: CAWSVGQGGAKNIQYF
v_gene: TRBV2; d_gene: TRBD1; j_gene: TRBJ1-6; abundance: many; CDR3nt: TGTGCCAGCAGTGAAACTGTCAGGGGGCATAATTCACCCCTCCACTTT; CDR3aa: CASSETVRGHNSPLHF
v_gene: TRBV9; d_gene: TRBD1; j_gene: TRBJ2-7; abundance: .; CDR3nt: TGTGCCAGCAGCGTAGAGACAGGGCCCTACGAGCAGTACTTC; CDR3aa: CASSVETGPYEQYF
v_gene: TRBV5-8; d_gene: .; j_gene: TRBJ1-1; abundance: many; CDR3nt: TGTGCCAGCAGCTTGCGGGACCAACCCTCTTTCTTT; CDR3aa: CASSLRDQPSFF
v_gene: TRBV20-1; d_gene: .; j_gene: TRBJ2-3; abundance: few; CDR3nt: TGCAGTGTTGGGCCCCGGGGAGATACGCAGTATTTT; CDR3aa: CSVGPRGDTQYF
v_gene: TRBV19; d_gene: .; j_gene: TRBJ2-6; abundance: few; CDR3nt: TGTGCCAGTAGAACGACAGCATCTGGGGCCAACGTCCTGACTTTC; CDR3aa: CASRTTASGANVLTF
v_gene: TRBV5-1; d_gene: TRBD1; j_gene: TRBJ2-7; abundance: .; CDR3nt: TGCGTTAGCAGTCTTAGACAGGGGAGCTCCTACGAGCAGTACTTC; CDR3aa: CVSSLRQGSSYEQYF
v_gene: TRBV28; d_gene: TRBD2; j_gene: TRBJ2-3; abundance: .; CDR3nt: TGTGCCAGCAGTCGTTTACTAGCGATTACAGATACGCAGTATTTT; CDR3aa: CASSRLLAITDTQYF
v_gene: TRBV20-1; d_gene: TRBD1; j_gene: TRBJ1-4; abundance: many; CDR3nt: TGCAGTGCCCCGCGGCAGGACAGGGGGCCAGTTAATGAAAAACTGTTTTTT; CDR3aa: CSAPRQDRGPVNEKLFF
v_gene: TRBV20-1; d_gene: .; j_gene: TRBJ1-2; abundance: .; CDR3nt: TGCAGTGCTAGAGACGGGCCGGACTATGGCTACACCTTC; CDR3aa: CSARDGPDYGYTF
v_gene: TRBV2; d_gene: .; j_gene: TRBJ1-6; abundance: few; CDR3nt: TGTGCCAGCAGTGGCACGAGGCCCTATAATTCACCCCTCCACTTT; CDR3aa: CASSGTRPYNSPLHF
v_gene: TRBV2; d_gene: .; j_gene: TRBJ1-6; abundance: many; CDR3nt: TGTGCCAGCAAACAGGGACCCACCTATAATTCACCCCTCCACTTT; CDR3aa: CASKQGPTYNSPLHF
v_gene: TRBV6-2/TRBV6-3; d_gene: .; j_gene: TRBJ2-4; abundance: .; CDR3nt: TGTGCCAGCAGTTCCTTCGAAAGGGAGAGGGACATTCAGTACTTC; CDR3aa: CASSSFERERDIQYF
v_gene: TRBV6-1; d_gene: .; j_gene: TRBJ2-3; abundance: few; CDR3nt: TGTGCCAGTCGTTCGGGGTTGGCAGATACGCAGTATTTT; CDR3aa: CASRSGLADTQYF
v_gene: TRBV3-1; d_gene: TRBD2; j_gene: TRBJ2-5; abundance: many; CDR3nt: TGTGCCAGCAGCCAAGATTTGGGACTAGCGAGTGGAGAGACCCAGTACTTC; CDR3aa: CASSQDLGLASGETQYF